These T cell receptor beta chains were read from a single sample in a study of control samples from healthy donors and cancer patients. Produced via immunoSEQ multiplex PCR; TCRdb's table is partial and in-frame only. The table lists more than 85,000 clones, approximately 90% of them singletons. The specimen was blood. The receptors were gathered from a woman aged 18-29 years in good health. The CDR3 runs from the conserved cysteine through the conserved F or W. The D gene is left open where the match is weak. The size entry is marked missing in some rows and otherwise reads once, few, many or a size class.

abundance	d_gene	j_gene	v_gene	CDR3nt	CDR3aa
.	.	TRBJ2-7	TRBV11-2	TGTGCCAGCAGCCCCCTGCTGGGGTTCGAGCAGTACTTC	CASSPLLGFEQYF
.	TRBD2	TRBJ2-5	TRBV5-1	TGCGCCAGCAGCACTAGACTAGCGGGGAACAAAGAGACCCAGTACTTC	CASSTRLAGNKETQYF
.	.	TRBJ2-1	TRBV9	TGTGCCAGCAGCGTGGACTATATCTACAATGAGCAGTTCTTC	CASSVDYIYNEQFF
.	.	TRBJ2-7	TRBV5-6	TGTGCCAGCAGCTTGAAGAGAGAGCAGTACTTC	CASSLKREQYF
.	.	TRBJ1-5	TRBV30	TGTGCCTGGACCCAAAGAAGAGGGGGGAATCAGCCCCAGCATTTT	CAWTQRRGGNQPQHF
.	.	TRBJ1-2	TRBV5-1	TGCGCCAGCAGCTTGGGTCAGGGGATCGATGGCTACACCTTC	CASSLGQGIDGYTF
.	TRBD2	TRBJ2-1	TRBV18	TGTGCCAGCTCACCGCGCGTAGCGGGAGGGCCCTACAATGAGCAGTTCTTC	CASSPRVAGGPYNEQFF
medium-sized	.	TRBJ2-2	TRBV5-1	TGCGCCAGCAGCTTGGCCCAGGGGAACACCGGGGAGCTGTTTTTT	CASSLAQGNTGELFF
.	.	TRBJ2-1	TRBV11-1	TGTGCCAGCAGCCCAAGTGGGAATCGCAATGAGCAGTTCTTC	CASSPSGNRNEQFF
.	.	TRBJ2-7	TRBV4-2	TGTGCCAGCAGCCAAGATAGGGCAGCCCAGCAGTACTTC	CASSQDRAAQQYF
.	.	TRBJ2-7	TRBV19	TGTGCCAGTAGTATAGGACCCTCAGAGGCCTACGAGCAGTACTTC	CASSIGPSEAYEQYF
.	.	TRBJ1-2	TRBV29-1	TGCAGCGTTGAAACAGGGAGGGGCGGCTACACCTTC	CSVETGRGGYTF
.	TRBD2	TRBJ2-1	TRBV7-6	TGTGCCAGCACCATCGCCTTTGGCGGGAGCTCCTACAATGAGCAGTTCTTC	CASTIAFGGSSYNEQFF
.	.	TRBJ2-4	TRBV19	TGTGCCAGTAGTATATTAGCGGTCGGTGAATTAATTCAGTACTTC	CASSILAVGELIQYF
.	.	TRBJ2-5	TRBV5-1	TGCGCCAGCAGCGCTCAGGAGACCCAGTACTTC	CASSAQETQYF
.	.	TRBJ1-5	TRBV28	TGTGCCAGCAGTTTAGGGCCGGGAATGGGCAATCAGCCCCAGCATTTT	CASSLGPGMGNQPQHF
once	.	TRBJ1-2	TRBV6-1	TGTGCCAGCAGTGAATGGGGGGCCGGGGGCTACACCTTC	CASSEWGAGGYTF
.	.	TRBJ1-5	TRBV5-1	TGCGCCAGCAGCTTGGAAGGGACTGATCAGCCCCAGCATTTT	CASSLEGTDQPQHF
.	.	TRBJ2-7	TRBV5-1	TGCGCCAGCAGCTTGCGCCGGGACTCCTACGAGCAGTACTTC	CASSLRRDSYEQYF
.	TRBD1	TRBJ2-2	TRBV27	TGTGCCAGCAGTTTCCCCGGACAGGGAATCGGGGAGCTGTTTTTT	CASSFPGQGIGELFF
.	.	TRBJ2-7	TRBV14	TGTGCCAGCAGCCAAGATTCCTACGAGCAGTACTTC	CASSQDSYEQYF
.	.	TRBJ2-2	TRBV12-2	TGTGCAAGTCGCTTAGAACTAGCGGGAGTCCGCGGGGAGCTGTTTTTT	CASRLELAGVRGELFF
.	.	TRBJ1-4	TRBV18	TGTGCCAGCTCACGGGACGCCGGCGAAGAACTGTTTTTT	CASSRDAGEELFF
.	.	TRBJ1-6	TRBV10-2	TGCGCCAGCAGTGAAGGCAGGGTATATAATTCACCCCTCCACTTT	CASSEGRVYNSPLHF
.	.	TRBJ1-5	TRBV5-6	TGTGCCAGCAGCTACTATAGCAATCAGCCCCAGCATTTT	CASSYYSNQPQHF
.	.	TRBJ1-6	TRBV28	TGTGCCAGCAGGTACAATTCACCCCTCCACTTT	CASRYNSPLHF
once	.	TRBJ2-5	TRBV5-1	TGCGCCAGCAGCTTGTGGGGAGGAGAGACCCAGTACTTC	CASSLWGGETQYF